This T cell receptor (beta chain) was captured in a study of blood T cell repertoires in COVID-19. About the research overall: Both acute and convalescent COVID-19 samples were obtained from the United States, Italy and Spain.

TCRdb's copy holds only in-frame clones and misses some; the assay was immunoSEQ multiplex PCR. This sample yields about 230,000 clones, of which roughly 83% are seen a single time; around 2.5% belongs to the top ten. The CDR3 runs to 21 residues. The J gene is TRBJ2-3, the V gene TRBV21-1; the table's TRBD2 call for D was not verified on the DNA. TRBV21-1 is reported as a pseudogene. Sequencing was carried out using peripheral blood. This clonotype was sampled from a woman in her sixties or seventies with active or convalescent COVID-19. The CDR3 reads CASSKARGLAGGTPSTDTQYF. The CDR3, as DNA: TGTGCCAGCAGCAAAGCGCGGGGACTAGCGGGGGGTACCCCTAGCACAGATACGCAGTATTTT.